One and the same sample provided the 27 T cell receptor beta chains below, sequenced in a study of CD8 T cells in ankylosing spondylitis. Whole-study results and caveats: A motif in TCR beta, a set of under 10 highly homologous variants, appeared characteristic of ankylosing spondylitis blood.

TCRdb ran MiXCR on the 5' RACE reads and lists one entry per CDR3 protein. The table lists around 450,000 distinct CDR3 sequences, roughly 26% of them singletons. These receptors have no known antigen. The sample was blood, either unsorted or a sorted T cell fraction (not recorded which). The receptors come from a male donor with ankylosing spondylitis.

This clonotype appeared once. The rearrangement joins TRBV25-1 to TRBJ2-5; the match to TRBD2 covers 7 bases. Trimming took 2 bases from V and 5 from J; bases not matched to a gene: 2. There are 13 residues in the CDR3. Germline values: CDR1 MGHDK, CDR2 SYGVNS. The CDR3: CASSEAGVETQYF. CDR3 bases: TGTGCCAGCAGTGAAGCGGGGGTGGAGACCCAGTACTTC. The entire variable domain, with the rest obtained from reference TRBV25-1 and TRBJ2-5, is as follows: EADIYQTPRYLVIGTGKKITLECSQTMGHDKMYWYQQDPGMELHLIHYSYGVNSTEKGDLSSESTVSRIRTEHFPLTLESARPSHTSQYLCASSEAGVETQYFGPGTRLLVL.

This clonotype was seen a few times. V gene TRBV18 combines with J gene TRBJ1-4, with D uncertain. Germline V lookup: CDR1 KGHSH, CDR2 LQKENI. There are 12 residues in the CDR3. With 4 bases removed from V and 7 bases from J, the gap between germline ends came to 7 bases. The CDR3 DNA reads as TGTGCCAGCTCACAGTCGCGTGAAAAACTGTTTTTT. It codes for CASSQSREKLFF. Drawing the rest from reference TRBV18 and TRBJ1-4, the complete variable domain is NAGVMQNPRHLVRRRGQEARLRCSPMKGHSHVYWYRQLPEEGLKFMVYLQKENIIDESGMPKERFSAEFPKEGPSILRIQQVVRGDSAAYFCASSQSREKLFFGSGTQLSVL.

The table lists this clonotype with a few counts. The chain joins TRBV7-9 to TRBJ2-7; 7 nucleotides agree with TRBD2. V lost 7 bases and J lost 2; bases outside the gene matches: 5. This CDR3 is 13 amino acids long. Germline lookup yields CDR1 SEHNR and CDR2 FQNEAQ (reference sequence). The CDR3 region is CASMDGLAYEQYV. In DNA, the CDR3 is TGTGCCAGCATGGACGGACTAGCCTACGAGCAGTACGTC.

The chain employs TRBV20-1 and TRBJ2-3; possibly TRBD1 for D (6 bases). V dropped 5 bases and J dropped 1 base, with 16 bases sitting between them. From germline, CDR1 is DFQATT and CDR2 SNEGSKA (reference sequence). CDR3 length equals 15 residues. CDR3 DNA sequence: TGCAGTGCTGAAATAGGGGGAGTGGGCACAGATACGCAGTATTTT. It codes for CSAEIGGVGTDTQYF.

This chain connects TRBV5-5 to TRBJ2-5; 11 positions match TRBD2. Germline CDR1 and CDR2: SGHKS and YYEKEE (reference sequence). With 0 bases clipped from V and 1 base from J, the junction kept 5 bases outside the gene matches. CDR3 length: 17 residues. CDR3 sequence: CASSLASGRPIQETQYF. CDR3 in DNA: TGTGCCAGCAGCTTGGCTAGCGGGAGGCCTATCCAAGAGACCCAGTACTTC.

V gene TRBV20-1 combines with J gene TRBJ1-5; 8 bases match TRBD1. Germline assignment: CDR1 DFQATT and CDR2 SNEGSKA (reference sequence). This CDR3 has 15 residues. Unmatched junction bases numbered 12, after V lost 4 bases and J lost 7 bases. The CDR3 spells CSAKTGTGGRQPQHF. The CDR3 DNA reads TGCAGTGCTAAGACCGGCACAGGGGGAAGGCAGCCCCAGCATTTT.

The rearrangement joins TRBV3-1 to TRBJ1-1; D unclear. Germline CDR1 LGHDT, CDR2 YNNKEL (reference sequence). This CDR3 is 13 amino acids long. Trimming shortened V by 6 bases and J by 4 bases, and 12 bases separated the two germline ends. Here the CDR3 reads CASRFNSGTEAFF. As DNA, the CDR3 is TGTGCCAGCAGATTTAATTCAGGCACTGAAGCTTTCTTT.

The V and J genes are TRBV12-3 or TRBV12-4 and TRBJ2-1; D not certain. V dropped 2 bases and J dropped 2 bases, with 10 bases sitting between them. The CDR3 is 15 residues long. CDR3 sequence (DNA): TGTGCCAGCAGTTTAAGGACCCGCCCCTACAATGAGCAGTTCTTC. Its translation is CASSLRTRPYNEQFF.

This clonotype was counted only a few times. This chain links TRBV29-1 with TRBJ2-1; D gene uncertain. The CDR3 consists of 16 residues. Trimming took off 1 base at V and 0 bases at J, with 13 bases between the two ends. The V gene's germline CDR1 is SQVTM and CDR2 ANQGSEA. The CDR3: CSVEGSVSSSYNEQFF. The CDR3 DNA reads as TGCAGCGTTGAAGGTTCTGTCTCGAGCTCCTACAATGAGCAGTTCTTC.

The rearrangement joins TRBV11-2 to TRBJ1-4, with D possibly matching TRBD1 (5 bases). V lost 4 bases to trimming and J lost 2 bases, with 14 bases between them. There are 16 residues in the CDR3. From germline, CDR1 is SGHAT and CDR2 FQNNGV. The CDR3 reads CASSWTAGPTNEKLFF. CDR3 coding DNA: TGTGCCAGCAGCTGGACGGCAGGGCCGACTAATGAAAAACTGTTTTTT. Full variable domain (remainder filled in from reference TRBV11-2 and TRBJ1-4): EAGVAQSPRYKIIEKRQSVAFWCNPISGHATLYWYQQILGQGPKLLIQFQNNGVVDDSQLPKDRFSAERLKGVDSTLKIQPAKLEDSAVYLCASSWTAGPTNEKLFFGSGTQLSVL.

The chain links TRBV20-1 to TRBJ2-3, with 9 bases that match TRBD2. J was trimmed by 3 bases and V by 0 bases; bases with no gene match: 4. This CDR3 is 15 amino acids long. The V gene's germline CDR1 is DFQATT and CDR2 SNEGSKA (reference sequence). DNA for the CDR3: TGCAGTGCTAGAGAGAGCGGGAGGAGAACAGATACGCAGTATTTT. Encoded protein: CSARESGRRTDTQYF.

In its sample, this clonotype was seen many times. The chain links TRBV20-1 to TRBJ2-1, with D tentatively TRBD2 (6 bases). Germline V gene data show CDR1 as DFQATT and CDR2 as SNEGSKA (reference sequence). The V gene lost 3 bases and the J gene lost 8 bases, with 17 bases spanning the gap. The CDR3 spans 14 residues. CDR3 residues: CSARWDFVFDEQFF. The CDR3 DNA sequence: TGCAGTGCTAGGTGGGACTTCGTTTTCGATGAGCAGTTCTTC.

This clonotype was picked up a small number of times. The chain couples TRBV9 to TRBJ1-3, with D uncertain. Germline CDR1 is SGDLS and CDR2 is YYNGEE. The CDR3 extends over 15 amino acids. Trimming took 0 bases from V and 2 from J, leaving 9 bases between them. This CDR3 is CASSVVYGTGNTIYF. The CDR3 nucleotides read TGTGCCAGCAGCGTAGTTTACGGGACTGGAAACACCATATATTTT.

This clonotype was seen a few times. V and J are TRBV7-9 and TRBJ2-3, with D perhaps TRBD1 or TRBD2 (5 bases each). V was pared by 1 base and J by 5 bases, with 10 bases between. The CDR3 loop spans 14 amino acids. Germline loops: CDR1 SEHNR, CDR2 FQNEAQ (reference sequence). CDR3 protein: CASSLGRAGDTQYF. The CDR3 bases are TGTGCCAGCAGCTTAGGCAGGGCGGGAGATACGCAGTATTTT.

The chain has TRBV11-3 and TRBJ2-1; 12 bases are a match to TRBD2. The V segment lost 4 bases and the J segment 9 bases; nucleotides outside the gene matches: 10. The CDR3 is 16 amino acids. Germline V gene lookup returns CDR1 SGHNT and CDR2 YENEEA. The CDR3 reads CASSSLTSGRTFEQFF. DNA for the CDR3: TGTGCCAGCAGCTCCCTAACTAGCGGGAGGACGTTTGAGCAGTTCTTC.

The CDR3 coding sequence is TGTGCCAGCAGCGGATCCCGGGGGCTGAACACTGAAGCTTTCTTT. Translated, it gives CASSGSRGLNTEAFF. The V gene is TRBV9, the J gene TRBJ1-1, with D maybe TRBD1 (6 bases). This CDR3 comprises 15 residues. Trimming took off 3 bases at V and 0 bases at J, with 12 bases between the two ends. Germline V gene data show CDR1 as SGDLS and CDR2 as YYNGEE.

This clonotype was picked up many times. CDR3 residues: CSATGTSAYEQYF. CDR3 sequence (DNA): TGCAGTGCTACCGGGACTAGCGCTTACGAGCAGTACTTC. The rearrangement links TRBV20-1 to TRBJ2-7, with TRBD2 matching over 10 bases. The CDR3 runs to 13 residues. The germline V gene has CDR1 DFQATT and CDR2 SNEGSKA (reference sequence). Germline trimming cut 4 bases from V and 4 bases from J; bases unmatched to any gene: 4.

This clonotype occurred a few times. The chain combines TRBV24-1 with TRBJ2-1; TRBD2 matches at 7 bases. V was clipped by 9 bases and J by 7 bases; unmatched bases: 8. CDR1 and CDR2 from the germline V gene are KGHDR and SFDVKD. The CDR3 loop spans 13 amino acids. In DNA, the CDR3 is TGTGCCACCCAAGGAACAGCGGGAAATGAGCAGTTCTTC. Its protein is CATQGTAGNEQFF.

This clonotype occurred a few times. The V call is TRBV28, the J call TRBJ2-1, with D tentatively TRBD1 or TRBD2 (5 bases each). The V end lost 7 bases, the J end lost 7 bases, and 14 bases lay between the germline ends. The CDR3 has 13 amino acids. CDR1 and CDR2 (germline): MDHEN, SYDVKM. The CDR3, as DNA: TGTGCCAGCATGAGGGGCGGACGTAATGAGCAGTTCTTC. This encodes CASMRGGRNEQFF. Full variable domain (rest looked up from reference TRBV28 and TRBJ2-1): DVKVTQSSRYLVKRTGEKVFLECVQDMDHENMFWYRQDPGLGLRLIYFSYDVKMKEKGDIPEGYSVSREKKERFSLILESASTNQTSMYLCASMRGGRNEQFFGPGTRLTVL.

This clonotype occurred a few times. The J gene is TRBJ2-1, the V gene TRBV29-1; the match to TRBD1 covers 10 bases. The V and J ends lost 4 bases and 9 bases, in that order; junction bases with no gene match: 12. CDR3 length: 15 amino acids. CDR1 SQVTM and CDR2 ANQGSEA come from the germline V gene. This CDR3 reads CSVGLATGGRGEQFF. DNA for the CDR3: TGCAGCGTTGGACTTGCGACAGGGGGCAGGGGTGAGCAGTTCTTC.

The V gene is TRBV20-1, the J gene TRBJ1-1, with D maybe TRBD1 (5 bases). Trimming removed 7 bases at V and 6 bases at J, with 15 bases between. Germline CDR1 is DFQATT and CDR2 is SNEGSKA (reference sequence). The CDR3 runs to 12 residues. The CDR3 sequence is CSVRGGAAEAFF. Here the CDR3 DNA reads TGCAGTGTAAGGGGTGGGGCCGCTGAAGCTTTCTTT.

The chain has TRBV12-3 or TRBV12-4 and TRBJ2-3; 10 bases fit TRBD2. This CDR3 contains 16 residues. J lost 0 bases, V lost 6 bases, and 6 bases had no gene match. The CDR3 sequence is CASRRLAGSSTDTQYF. As DNA, the CDR3 is TGTGCCAGCAGGCGACTAGCGGGCTCTAGCACAGATACGCAGTATTTT.

The V call is TRBV11-2, the J call TRBJ2-1; perhaps D is TRBD1 or TRBD2 (6 bases each). The germline V gene encodes CDR1 SGHAT and CDR2 FQNNGV. V lost 6 bases and J lost 9, with 15 bases in between. CDR3 length: 13 amino acids. CDR3 region: CASSQQGGSEQFF. CDR3 coding DNA: TGTGCCAGCAGTCAACAGGGAGGCAGTGAGCAGTTCTTC.

This clonotype was picked up a small number of times. The V call is TRBV6-2 or TRBV6-3, the J call TRBJ2-1, with D perhaps TRBD2 (5 bases). Germline V CDR1 and CDR2: MNHEY, SVGEGT. CDR3 size: 13 residues. Trimming took 1 base from V and 6 from J, leaving 7 bases between them. The CDR3: CASSYWAGNEQFF. The CDR3 DNA reads as TGTGCCAGCAGTTACTGGGCGGGCAATGAGCAGTTCTTC.

The rearrangement joins TRBV11-2 to TRBJ2-7, with D perhaps TRBD2 (6 bases). CDR3 length equals 17 residues. In germline, CDR1 is SGHAT, CDR2 FQNNGV. V gave up 5 bases and J gave up 0 bases, with 20 bases separating them. Here the CDR3 reads CASSPGSVAVTSYEQYF. For the CDR3, the DNA is TGTGCCAGCAGCCCAGGTTCGGTAGCGGTAACCTCCTACGAGCAGTACTTC.

This chain joins TRBV19 and TRBJ2-5, with unresolved D. The germline V gene encodes CDR1 LNHDA and CDR2 SQIVND (reference sequence). V was trimmed by 6 bases and J by 0 bases, leaving 14 bases between them. The CDR3 consists of 15 residues. The CDR3 protein is CASSSGRLYQETQYF. Here the CDR3 DNA reads TGTGCCAGTAGCTCGGGCAGGCTGTACCAAGAGACCCAGTACTTC.

This clonotype was detected a few times. J is TRBJ2-2 and V is TRBV7-7; 9 bases are a match to TRBD1. The length of the CDR3 is 16 residues. Germline assignment: CDR1 SSHAT and CDR2 FNYEAQ (reference sequence). V shed 5 bases and J 1 base; nucleotides not matched to a gene: 5. CDR3 DNA sequence: TGTGCCAGCAGCACACAGGGGGCGAAGAACACCGGGGAGCTGTTTTTT. Amino acid sequence: CASSTQGAKNTGELFF.